One and the same sample provided the 26 T cell receptor beta chains below, sequenced in a study of OX40 agonist ivuxolimab in advanced cancers. This table comes from immunoSEQ multiplex PCR, and its TCRdb copy is limited to in-frame clones, with some not included. The sample has 15,000 or so clones; more than 75% are singletons. The material was CD4+ or CD8+ T cells sorted from blood, obtained in a trial of the OX40 agonist ivuxolimab. The receptors come from an adult with an advanced solid tumor such as melanoma, head and neck, liver or kidney cancer.

This clone rates as medium-sized. In nucleotides, the CDR3 is TGTGCCAGCAGTTTAATACCAGGGGGAACCAACGTCCTGACTTTC. It specifies CASSLIPGGTNVLTF. This rearrangement joins TRBV27 to TRBJ2-6, with 7 bases identical to TRBD1. Per germline, CDR1 MNHEY and CDR2 SMNVEV (reference sequence). The trim removed 2 bases at V and 8 bases at J, leaving 6 bases unmatched. The CDR3 runs to 15 residues.

The gene calls are TRBV27 and TRBJ2-7, with D perhaps matching TRBD1 or TRBD2 (5 bases each). The germline V gene has CDR1 MNHEY and CDR2 SMNVEV (reference sequence). The CDR3 is 14 amino acids. Deletions cut 9 bases from V and 9 bases from J, with 24 bases between. The CDR3 loop is CASGSSRDPAGQYF. The CDR3 DNA reads as TGTGCCAGTGGTAGCTCGAGGGACCCCGCGGGGCAGTACTTC.

The chain joins TRBV27 to TRBJ2-1; 8 bases are a match to TRBD2. The CDR3 has 14 amino acids. V lost 4 bases to trimming and J lost 9 bases; unmatched junction nucleotides: 8. Germline-derived CDR1 and CDR2 are MNHEY and SMNVEV (reference sequence). The CDR3 DNA reads as TGTGCCAGCAGTTCAGCCCCTCGGGGGGGTGAGCAGTTCTTC. This codes for CASSSAPRGGEQFF.

This sequence joins TRBV7-3 and TRBJ2-2, with a weak D call TRBD1 (5 bases). V was clipped by 5 bases and J by 1 base, with 14 bases between them. This CDR3 region has 16 residues. In germline, CDR1 is SGHTA, CDR2 FQGTGA. CDR3 sequence (DNA): TGTGCCAGCAGCCCACACCCTCAGGGGAACACCGGGGAGCTGTTTTTT. Translation gives CASSPHPQGNTGELFF.

The rearrangement joins TRBV2 to TRBJ2-1, with D possibly TRBD2 on 5 matching bases. Germline V gives CDR1 SNHLY, CDR2 FYNNEI. The CDR3 runs 12 residues. The V end lost 9 bases, the J end lost 0 bases, and 6 bases lay between the germline ends. The CDR3 here is CARRDSYNEQFF. CDR3 in DNA: TGTGCCAGACGGGACTCCTACAATGAGCAGTTCTTC.

V and J are TRBV19 and TRBJ1-1; D perhaps matches TRBD1 (6 bases). Germline lookup yields CDR1 LNHDA and CDR2 SQIVND (reference sequence). The CDR3 extends over 16 amino acids. Deletions cut 5 bases from V and 3 bases from J, with 19 bases between. The CDR3 DNA reads as TGTGCCAGTAGTGACCCCGGGACACCTTTAGACACTGAAGCTTTCTTT. Its protein product is CASSDPGTPLDTEAFF. The entire variable domain, with the rest obtained from reference TRBV19 and TRBJ1-1, is as follows: DGGITQSPKYLFRKEGQNVTLSCEQNLNHDAMYWYRQDPGQGLRLIYYSQIVNDFQKGDIAEGYSVSREKKESFPLTVTSAQKNPTAFYLCASSDPGTPLDTEAFFGQGTRLTVV.

The V gene is TRBV9, the J gene TRBJ1-1; D is uncertain. CDR1 and CDR2 from the germline V gene are SGDLS and YYNGEE. V shed 3 bases and J shed 5 bases, with 8 bases lying between them. This CDR3 is built from 12 residues. CDR3 protein: CASSDGGTEAFF. The CDR3 nucleotides read TGTGCCAGCAGCGACGGTGGGACTGAAGCTTTCTTT. The variable domain in full, completed from reference TRBV9 and TRBJ1-1, reads DSGVTQTPKHLITATGQRVTLRCSPRSGDLSVYWYQQSLDQGLQFLIQYYNGEERAKGNILERFSAQQFPDLHSELNLSSLELGDSALYFCASSDGGTEAFFGQGTRLTVV.

The V and J genes are TRBV7-9 and TRBJ2-7; maybe TRBD2 (5 bases). Trimming stripped 4 bases from V and 5 bases from J, with 9 bases between. This CDR3 spans 12 amino acids. Germline assignment: CDR1 SEHNR and CDR2 FQNEAQ (reference sequence). The CDR3 protein is CASSSSRDEQYF. For the CDR3, the DNA is TGTGCCAGCAGCTCCTCGAGGGACGAGCAGTACTTC.

V is TRBV6-5 and J is TRBJ2-1; 11 bases map to TRBD1. The CDR3 contains 15 residues. Germline V gives CDR1 MNHEY, CDR2 SVGAGI. V shed 6 bases, J shed 2 bases, and the junction held 3 bases outside the gene matches. CDR3 amino acids: CASSAGQGAYNEQFF. As DNA, the CDR3 is TGTGCCAGCAGCGCGGGACAGGGGGCCTACAATGAGCAGTTCTTC.

The V call is TRBV4-1, the J call TRBJ1-2; D not resolved. This CDR3 comprises 16 residues. Between the trimmed V and J ends, which lost 1 base and 1 base, there was a span of 13 bases. Germline CDR1 MGHRA, CDR2 YSYEKL. In nucleotides, the CDR3 is TGCGCCAGCAGCCAAGCAATATCGGGGAGTAACTATGGCTACACCTTC. Translated, it gives CASSQAISGSNYGYTF.

The chain combines TRBV11-2 with TRBJ2-2, with D uncertain. Trimming stripped 1 base from V and 0 bases from J, with 3 bases between. The CDR3 has 14 amino acids. Germline assignment: CDR1 SGHAT and CDR2 FQNNGV. The CDR3 here is CASSLVANTGELFF. CDR3 sequence (DNA): TGTGCCAGCAGCTTAGTGGCGAACACCGGGGAGCTGTTTTTT.

CDR3 nucleotides: TGTGCCAGCAGAGTAGGGCCCGGAGGACATTCACCCCTCCACTTT. It encodes CASRVGPGGHSPLHF. The rearrangement uses TRBV27 and TRBJ1-6; D remains unclear. CDR3 length: 15 residues. Trimming shortened V by 6 bases and J by 8 bases, and 17 bases separated the two germline ends. The germline CDR1 and CDR2 sequences are MNHEY and SMNVEV (reference sequence).

The CDR3 spells CASSERLAYEQYF. CDR3 nucleotides: TGTGCCAGCAGTGAAAGACTAGCTTACGAGCAGTACTTC. The chain uses TRBV2 and TRBJ2-7; 7 bases fit TRBD2. The CDR3 covers 13 residues. Losses at the gene ends were 2 bases for V and 4 bases for J; bases not matched to a gene: 2. In germline, CDR1 is SNHLY, CDR2 FYNNEI. The full variable domain, in which reference TRBV2 and TRBJ2-7 provide the parts outside the CDR3, is EPEVTQTPSHQVTQMGQEVILRCVPISNHLYFYWYRQILGQKVEFLVSFYNNEISEKSEIFDDQFSVERPDGSNFTLKIRSTKLEDSAMYFCASSERLAYEQYFGPGTRLTVT.

This chain uses TRBV7-9 with TRBJ1-2; 7 bases are a match to TRBD1. The CDR3 is 14 amino acids. V shed 7 bases, J shed 6 bases, and the junction held 11 bases outside the gene matches. Germline lookup yields CDR1 SEHNR and CDR2 FQNEAQ (reference sequence). The chain's CDR3 is CASTPTGSDHGYTF. For the CDR3, the DNA is TGTGCCAGCACGCCGACAGGGTCCGACCATGGCTACACCTTC.

The V gene is TRBV9, the J gene TRBJ2-1; possible D gene TRBD2, 6 bases. V was trimmed by 0 bases and J by 7 bases, leaving 11 bases between them. This CDR3 has 14 amino acids. Per the germline V gene, CDR1 is SGDLS and CDR2 is YYNGEE. CDR3 nucleotides: TGTGCCAGCAGCGTAGGAGGGGCGGGGAATGAGCAGTTCTTC. It translates to CASSVGGAGNEQFF.

J is TRBJ2-5 and V is TRBV9; 8 bases align to TRBD1. Gene TRBJ2-7 matches the end of the DNA better, so the J call may be wrong. Germline CDR1 and CDR2: SGDLS and YYNGEE. The CDR3 is 14 residues long. CDR3 bases: TGTGCCAGCAGCCTGGGGACAGGAGGGGTCGAGCAGTACTTC. This sequence encodes CASSLGTGGVEQYF.

This clone has just a few counts. The J gene is TRBJ1-6, the V gene TRBV10-3, with D perhaps TRBD1 (5 bases). The CDR3 consists of 17 residues. V shed 0 bases and J shed 6 bases, with 15 bases lying between them. In germline, CDR1 is ENHRY, CDR2 SYGVKD. Here the CDR3 DNA reads TGTGCCATCAGTGAGTCGGCATACGGACATCCTAATTCACCCCTCCACTTT. The encoded protein is CAISESAYGHPNSPLHF.

In nucleotides, the CDR3 is TGTGCCAGCAGCCCCAGACAAAGCTCCTACAATGAGCAGTTCTTC. Translation gives CASSPRQSSYNEQFF. The genes are TRBV6-5 and TRBJ2-1, with unresolved D. The CDR3 covers 15 residues. The germline V gene encodes CDR1 MNHEY and CDR2 SVGAGI. Between the trimmed V and J ends, which lost 6 bases and 0 bases, there was a span of 12 bases.

The chain joins TRBV7-2 to TRBJ2-6; tentatively, D is TRBD1 (7 bases). V was shortened by 0 bases and J by 0 bases, with 18 bases between the two germline ends. Germline V lookup: CDR1 SGHTA, CDR2 FQGNSA. The CDR3 runs 20 residues. The CDR3 DNA reads as TGTGCCAGCAGCTTAGCGGAGGGGGACAGCCTCTTCTCTGGGGCCAACGTCCTGACTTTC. It specifies CASSLAEGDSLFSGANVLTF.

The rearrangement uses TRBV29-1 and TRBJ2-7, with D unclear. Per the germline V gene, CDR1 is SQVTM and CDR2 is ANQGSEA. V lost 7 bases and J 6 bases, leaving 13 bases between the germline ends. This CDR3 spans 11 amino acids. The CDR3 protein is CSARISGEQYF. CDR3 coding DNA: TGCAGCGCTAGAATCTCGGGCGAGCAGTACTTC.

This chain uses TRBV29-1 with TRBJ1-1; D is unresolved. CDR1 and CDR2 from the germline V gene are SQVTM and ANQGSEA. The V end lost 3 bases, the J end lost 3 bases, and 26 bases lay between the germline ends. The CDR3 is made up of 18 amino acids. CDR3 DNA: TGCAGCGTTGATGGGGTTAGTGCTTATCGGAGGGTCGACACTGAAGCTTTCTTT. It specifies CSVDGVSAYRRVDTEAFF.

This clone is medium-sized (0.01 to 0.1%) in the sample. The chain combines TRBV5-1 with TRBJ2-2, with no clear D. V lost 0 bases to trimming and J lost 0 bases, with 12 bases between them. The CDR3 has 17 residues. Per germline, CDR1 SGHRS and CDR2 YFSETQ. The DNA for the CDR3 is TGCGCCAGCAGCTTGGGATTGGGGTTCGCGAACACCGGGGAGCTGTTTTTT. It encodes CASSLGLGFANTGELFF.

V is TRBV4-1 and J is TRBJ1-1; D ambiguous. V shed 1 base and J shed 4 bases, with 13 bases lying between them. Looked up from germline, CDR1 is MGHRA and CDR2 is YSYEKL. This CDR3 is built from 15 residues. The CDR3 region is CASSQVQVPSTEAFF. The CDR3 DNA reads as TGCGCCAGCAGCCAAGTCCAGGTTCCAAGCACTGAAGCTTTCTTT.

The V call is TRBV27, the J call TRBJ2-2; no clear D. The V end lost 2 bases, the J end lost 0 bases, and 16 bases lay between the germline ends. The length of the CDR3 is 18 residues. CDR1 MNHEY and CDR2 SMNVEV come from the germline V gene (reference sequence). In nucleotides, the CDR3 is TGTGCCAGCAGTTTAGGACCCCAACAGCACGCGAACACCGGGGAGCTGTTTTTT. Amino acids: CASSLGPQQHANTGELFF.

CDR3 sequence (DNA): TGTGCCAGCAGAGACACTGAAGCTTTCTTT. The encoded protein is CASRDTEAFF. The chain is built from TRBV6-5 and TRBJ1-1, with D unresolved. The CDR3 spans 10 residues. Trimming stripped 6 bases from V and 3 bases from J, with 2 bases between. In germline, CDR1 is MNHEY, CDR2 SVGAGI.

The chain employs TRBV11-3 and TRBJ2-7; TRBD1 matches at 7 bases. Looked up from germline, CDR1 is SGHNT and CDR2 is YENEEA. CDR3 length: 15 residues. Unmatched junction bases numbered 7, after V lost 1 base and J lost 4 bases. The CDR3 loop is CASSLVGGSGYEQYF. In DNA, the CDR3 is TGTGCCAGCAGCTTAGTAGGGGGCTCGGGGTACGAGCAGTACTTC. Full variable domain (missing parts from reference TRBV11-3 and TRBJ2-7): EAGVVQSPRYKIIEKKQPVAFWCNPISGHNTLYWYLQNLGQGPELLIRYENEEAVDDSQLPKDRFSAERLKGVDSTLKIQPAELGDSAVYLCASSLVGGSGYEQYFGPGTRLTVT.